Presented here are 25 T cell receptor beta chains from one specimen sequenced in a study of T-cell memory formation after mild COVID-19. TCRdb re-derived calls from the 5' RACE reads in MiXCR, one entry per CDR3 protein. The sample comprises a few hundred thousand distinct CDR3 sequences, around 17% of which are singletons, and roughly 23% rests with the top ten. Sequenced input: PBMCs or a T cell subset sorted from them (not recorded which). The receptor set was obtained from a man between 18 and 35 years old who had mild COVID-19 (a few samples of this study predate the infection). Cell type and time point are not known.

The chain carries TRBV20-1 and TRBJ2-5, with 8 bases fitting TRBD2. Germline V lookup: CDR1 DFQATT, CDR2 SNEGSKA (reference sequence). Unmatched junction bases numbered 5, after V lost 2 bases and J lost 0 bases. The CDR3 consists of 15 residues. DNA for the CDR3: TGCAGTGCTAGACTCGGGGGGGCCGACCAAGAGACCCAGTACTTC. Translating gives CSARLGGADQETQYF.

CDR3 loop: CASSFLAGGPDETQYF. The CDR3 DNA reads as TGCGCCAGCAGCTTTTTAGCGGGGGGGCCCGATGAGACCCAGTACTTC. The chain employs TRBV5-1 and TRBJ2-5; 11 nucleotides align to TRBD2. The germline gives CDR1 SGHRS, CDR2 YFSETQ. J gave up 5 bases and V 2 bases, and 8 bases lay outside the gene matches. The CDR3 covers 16 residues.

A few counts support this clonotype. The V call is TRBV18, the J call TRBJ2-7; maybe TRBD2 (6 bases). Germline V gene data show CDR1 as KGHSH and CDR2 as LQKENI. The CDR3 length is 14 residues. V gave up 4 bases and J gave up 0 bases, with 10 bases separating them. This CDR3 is CASSQTTSSYEQYV. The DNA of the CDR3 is TGTGCCAGCTCACAAACGACTAGCTCCTACGAGCAGTACGTC.

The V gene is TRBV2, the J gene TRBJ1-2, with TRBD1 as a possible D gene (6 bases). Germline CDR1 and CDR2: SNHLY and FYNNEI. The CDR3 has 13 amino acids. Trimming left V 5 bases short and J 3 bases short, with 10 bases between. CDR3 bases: TGTGCCAGCAGTCGACAGGACGACTATGGCTACACCTTC. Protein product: CASSRQDDYGYTF. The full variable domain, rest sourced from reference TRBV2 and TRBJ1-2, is EPEVTQTPSHQVTQMGQEVILRCVPISNHLYFYWYRQILGQKVEFLVSFYNNEISEKSEIFDDQFSVERPDGSNFTLKIRSTKLEDSAMYFCASSRQDDYGYTFGSGTRLTVV.

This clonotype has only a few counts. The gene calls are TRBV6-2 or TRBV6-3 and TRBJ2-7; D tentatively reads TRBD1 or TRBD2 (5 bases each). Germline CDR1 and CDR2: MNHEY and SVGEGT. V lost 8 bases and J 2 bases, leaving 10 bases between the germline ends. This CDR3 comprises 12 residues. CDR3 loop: CASGGWAYEQYV. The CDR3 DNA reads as TGTGCCAGCGGGGGTTGGGCCTACGAGCAGTACGTC.

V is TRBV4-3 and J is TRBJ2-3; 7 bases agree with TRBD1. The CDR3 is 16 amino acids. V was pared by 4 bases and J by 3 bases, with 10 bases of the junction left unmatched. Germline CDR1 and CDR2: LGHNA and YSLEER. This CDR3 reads CASSPTGALGTDTQYF. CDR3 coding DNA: TGCGCCAGCAGCCCAACAGGGGCGTTAGGGACAGATACGCAGTATTTT.

The CDR3 region has the DNA TGTGCCAGCTCCCAGGGACTAGGGAACACCGGGGAGCTGTTTTTT. Protein product: CASSQGLGNTGELFF. V gene TRBV6-2 or TRBV6-3 combines with J gene TRBJ2-2, with TRBD2 matching over 8 bases. The CDR3 is 15 residues long. Germline CDR1 and CDR2: MNHEY and SVGEGT. Unmatched junction bases numbered 6, after V lost 8 bases and J lost 1 base.

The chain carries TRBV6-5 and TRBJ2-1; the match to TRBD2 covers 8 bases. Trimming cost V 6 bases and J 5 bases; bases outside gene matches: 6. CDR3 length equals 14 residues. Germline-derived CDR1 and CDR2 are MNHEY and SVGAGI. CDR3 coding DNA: TGTGCCAGCAGCTCTAGCGGGCATAACAATGAGCAGTTCTTC. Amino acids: CASSSSGHNNEQFF.

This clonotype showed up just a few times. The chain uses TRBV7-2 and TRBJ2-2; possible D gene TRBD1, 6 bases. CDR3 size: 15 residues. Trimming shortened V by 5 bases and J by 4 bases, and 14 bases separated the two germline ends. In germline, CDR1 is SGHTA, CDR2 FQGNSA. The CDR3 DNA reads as TGTGCCAGCAGCCTACGACCAGGGGTCACCGGGGAGCTGTTTTTT. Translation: CASSLRPGVTGELFF. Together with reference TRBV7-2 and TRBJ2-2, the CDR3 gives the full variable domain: GAGVSQSPSNKVTEKGKDVELRCDPISGHTALYWYRQSLGQGLEFLIYFQGNSAPDKSGLPSDRFSAERTGGSVSTLTIQRTQQEDSAVYLCASSLRPGVTGELFFGEGSRLTVL.

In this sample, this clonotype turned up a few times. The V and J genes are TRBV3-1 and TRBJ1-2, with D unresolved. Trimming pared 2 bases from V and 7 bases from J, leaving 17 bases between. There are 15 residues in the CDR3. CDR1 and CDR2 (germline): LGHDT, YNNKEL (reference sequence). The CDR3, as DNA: TGTGCCAGCAGCCAATTTACCCCAGGAGACGGTGGCTACACCTTC. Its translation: CASSQFTPGDGGYTF.

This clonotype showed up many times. The CDR3 DNA reads as TGTGCCAGCAACAGCCCGGCCACCTACGAGCAGTACGTC. Translation gives CASNSPATYEQYV. V gene TRBV6-1 combines with J gene TRBJ2-7, with D hard to call. Germline CDR1 reads MNHNS; CDR2 reads SASEGT. V was trimmed by 7 bases and J by 2 bases, leaving 12 bases between them. This CDR3 has 13 amino acids.

The CDR3 DNA follows: TGTGCCACCAGCACATCAAGACAGAGCAACACTGAAGCTTTCTTT. This codes for CATSTSRQSNTEAFF. This chain uses TRBV15 with TRBJ1-1; possibly TRBD1 for D (5 bases). CDR3 length equals 15 residues. Per the germline V gene, CDR1 is LNHNV and CDR2 is YYDKDF (reference sequence). V lost 4 bases to trimming and J lost 2 bases, with 14 bases between them. Full variable domain (outside the CDR3, taken from reference TRBV15 and TRBJ1-1): DAMVIQNPRYQVTQFGKPVTLSCSQTLNHNVMYWYQQKSSQAPKLLFHYYDKDFNNEADTPDNFQSRRPNTSFCFLDIRSPGLGDTAMYLCATSTSRQSNTEAFFGQGTRLTVV.

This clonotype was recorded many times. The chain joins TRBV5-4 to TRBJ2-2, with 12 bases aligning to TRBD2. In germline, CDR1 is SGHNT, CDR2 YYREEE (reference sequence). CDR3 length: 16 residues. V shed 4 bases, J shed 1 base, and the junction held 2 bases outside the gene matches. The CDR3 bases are TGTGCCAGCAGCGCTAGCGGGGGGGGGAACACCGGGGAGCTGTTTTTT. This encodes CASSASGGGNTGELFF.

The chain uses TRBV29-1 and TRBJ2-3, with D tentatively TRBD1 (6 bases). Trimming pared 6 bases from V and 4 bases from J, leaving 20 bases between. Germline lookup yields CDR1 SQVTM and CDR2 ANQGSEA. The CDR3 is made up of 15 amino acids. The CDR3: CSVASGTSRPDTQYF. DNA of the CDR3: TGCAGCGTCGCATCCGGGACATCTCGTCCAGATACGCAGTATTTT.

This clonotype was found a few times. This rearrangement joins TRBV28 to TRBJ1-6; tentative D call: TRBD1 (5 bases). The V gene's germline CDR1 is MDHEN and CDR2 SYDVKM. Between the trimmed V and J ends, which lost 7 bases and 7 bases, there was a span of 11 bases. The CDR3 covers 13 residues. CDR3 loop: CASTRVGNSPLHF. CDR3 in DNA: TGTGCCAGCACCAGGGTCGGGAATTCACCCCTCCACTTT.

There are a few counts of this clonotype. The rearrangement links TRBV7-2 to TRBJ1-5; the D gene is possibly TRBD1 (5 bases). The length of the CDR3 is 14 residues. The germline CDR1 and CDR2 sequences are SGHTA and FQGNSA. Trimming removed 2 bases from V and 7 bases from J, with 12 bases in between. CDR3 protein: CASSLMQGGQPQHF. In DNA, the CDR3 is TGTGCCAGCAGCTTAATGCAGGGAGGCCAGCCCCAGCATTTT.

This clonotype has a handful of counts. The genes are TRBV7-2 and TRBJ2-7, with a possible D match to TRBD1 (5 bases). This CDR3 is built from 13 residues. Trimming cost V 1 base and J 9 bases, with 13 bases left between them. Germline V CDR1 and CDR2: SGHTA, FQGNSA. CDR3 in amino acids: CASSLVGWGGQYF. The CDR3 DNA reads TGTGCCAGCAGCTTAGTCGGCTGGGGCGGGCAGTACTTC. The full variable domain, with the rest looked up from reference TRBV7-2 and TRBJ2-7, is GAGVSQSPSNKVTEKGKDVELRCDPISGHTALYWYRQSLGQGLEFLIYFQGNSAPDKSGLPSDRFSAERTGGSVSTLTIQRTQQEDSAVYLCASSLVGWGGQYFGPGTRLTVT.

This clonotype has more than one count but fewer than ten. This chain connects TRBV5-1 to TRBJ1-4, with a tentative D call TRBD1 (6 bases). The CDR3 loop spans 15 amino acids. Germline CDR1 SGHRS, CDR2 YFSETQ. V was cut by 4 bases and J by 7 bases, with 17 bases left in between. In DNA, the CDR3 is TGCGCCAGCAGCCCGGGACACCTGGCGGGTGAAAAACTGTTTTTT. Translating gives CASSPGHLAGEKLFF.

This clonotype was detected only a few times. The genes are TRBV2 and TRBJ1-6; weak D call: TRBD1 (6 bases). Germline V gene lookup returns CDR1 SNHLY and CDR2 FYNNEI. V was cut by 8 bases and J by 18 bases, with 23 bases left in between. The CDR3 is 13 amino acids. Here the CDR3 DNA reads TGTGCCAGCCTTGGACAGTCTCTCGACCTGTACCACTTT. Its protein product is CASLGQSLDLYHF.

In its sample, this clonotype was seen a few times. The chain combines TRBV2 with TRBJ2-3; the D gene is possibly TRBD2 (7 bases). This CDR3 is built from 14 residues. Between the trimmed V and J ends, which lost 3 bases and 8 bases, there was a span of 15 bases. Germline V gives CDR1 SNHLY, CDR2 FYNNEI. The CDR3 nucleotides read TGTGCCAGCAGTGATAACGGGGGGCGGGGTACGCAGTATTTT. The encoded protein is CASSDNGGRGTQYF.

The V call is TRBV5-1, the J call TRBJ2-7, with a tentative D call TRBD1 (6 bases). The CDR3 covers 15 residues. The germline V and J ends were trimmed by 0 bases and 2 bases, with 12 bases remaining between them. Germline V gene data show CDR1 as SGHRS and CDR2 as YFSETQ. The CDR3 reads CASSLGVTGPYEQYF. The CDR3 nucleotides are TGCGCCAGCAGCTTGGGCGTGACAGGCCCCTACGAGCAGTACTTC.

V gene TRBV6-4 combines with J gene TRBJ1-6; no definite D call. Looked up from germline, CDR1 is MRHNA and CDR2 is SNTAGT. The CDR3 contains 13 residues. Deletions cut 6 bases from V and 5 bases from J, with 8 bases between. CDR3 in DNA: TGTGCCAGCAGCCAGGTCGATAATTCACCCCTCCACTTT. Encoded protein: CASSQVDNSPLHF.

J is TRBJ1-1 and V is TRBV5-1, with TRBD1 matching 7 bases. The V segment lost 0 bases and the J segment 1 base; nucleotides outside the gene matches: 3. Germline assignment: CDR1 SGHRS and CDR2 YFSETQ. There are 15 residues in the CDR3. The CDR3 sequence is CASSLAGQENTEAFF. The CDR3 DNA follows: TGCGCCAGCAGCTTGGCTGGACAGGAGAACACTGAAGCTTTCTTT. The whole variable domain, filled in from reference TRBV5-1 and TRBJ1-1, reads KAGVTQTPRYLIKTRGQQVTLSCSPISGHRSVSWYQQTPGQGLQFLFEYFSETQRNKGNFPGRFSGRQFSNSRSEMNVSTLELGDSALYLCASSLAGQENTEAFFGQGTRLTVV.

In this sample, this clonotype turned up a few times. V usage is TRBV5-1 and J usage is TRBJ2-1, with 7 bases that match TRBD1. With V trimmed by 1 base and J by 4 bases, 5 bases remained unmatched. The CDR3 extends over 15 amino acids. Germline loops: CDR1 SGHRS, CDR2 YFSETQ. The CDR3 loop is CASSLSQGEYNEQFF. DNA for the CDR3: TGCGCCAGCAGCTTGTCCCAGGGGGAGTACAATGAGCAGTTCTTC.

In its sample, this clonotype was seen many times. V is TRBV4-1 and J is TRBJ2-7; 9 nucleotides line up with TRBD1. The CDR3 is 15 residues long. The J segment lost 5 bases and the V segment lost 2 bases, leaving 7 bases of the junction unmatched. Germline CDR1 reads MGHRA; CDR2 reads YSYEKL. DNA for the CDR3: TGCGCCAGCAGCCAAACGGGACAGGGAGGCGACGAGCAGTACTTC. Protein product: CASSQTGQGGDEQYF.